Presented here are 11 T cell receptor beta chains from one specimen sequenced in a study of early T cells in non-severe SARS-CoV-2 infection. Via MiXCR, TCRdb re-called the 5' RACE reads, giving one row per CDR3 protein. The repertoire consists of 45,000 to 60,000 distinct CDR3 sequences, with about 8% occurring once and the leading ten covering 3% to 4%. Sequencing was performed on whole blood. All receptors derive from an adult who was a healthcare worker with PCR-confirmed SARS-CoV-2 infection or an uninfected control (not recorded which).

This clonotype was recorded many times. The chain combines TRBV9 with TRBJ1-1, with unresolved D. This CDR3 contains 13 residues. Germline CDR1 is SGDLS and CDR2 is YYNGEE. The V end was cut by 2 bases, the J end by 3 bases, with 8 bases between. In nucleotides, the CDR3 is TGTGCCAGCAGCGTTACGGACGACACTGAAGCTTTCTTT. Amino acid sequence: CASSVTDDTEAFF.

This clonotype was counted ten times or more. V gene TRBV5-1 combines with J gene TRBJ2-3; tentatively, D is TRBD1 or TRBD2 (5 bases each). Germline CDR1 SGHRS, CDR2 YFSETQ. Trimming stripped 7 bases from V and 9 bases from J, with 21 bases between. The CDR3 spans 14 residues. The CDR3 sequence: CASRLERDWDTQYF. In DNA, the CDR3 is TGCGCCAGCCGGCTGGAACGAGACTGGGACACGCAGTATTTT.

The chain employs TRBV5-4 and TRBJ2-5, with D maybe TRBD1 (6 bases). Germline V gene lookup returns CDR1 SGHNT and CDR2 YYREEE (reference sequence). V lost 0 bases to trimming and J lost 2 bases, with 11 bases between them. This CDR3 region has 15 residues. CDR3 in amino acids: CASSLGGGQQETQYF. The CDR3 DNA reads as TGTGCCAGCAGCTTGGGGGGTGGACAGCAAGAGACCCAGTACTTC.

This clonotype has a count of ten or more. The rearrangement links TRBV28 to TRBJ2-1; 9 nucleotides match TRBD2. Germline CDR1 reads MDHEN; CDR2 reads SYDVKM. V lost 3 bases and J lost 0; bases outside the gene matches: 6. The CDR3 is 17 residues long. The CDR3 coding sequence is TGTGCCAGCAGTTTCCCATCTAGCGGGATCTCCTACAATGAGCAGTTCTTC. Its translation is CASSFPSSGISYNEQFF.

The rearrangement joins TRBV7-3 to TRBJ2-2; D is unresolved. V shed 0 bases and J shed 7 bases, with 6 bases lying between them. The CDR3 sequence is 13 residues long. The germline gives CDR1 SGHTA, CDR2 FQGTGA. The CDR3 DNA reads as TGTGCCAGCAGCTTAACCTCTTACGGGGAGCTGTTTTTT. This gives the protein CASSLTSYGELFF.

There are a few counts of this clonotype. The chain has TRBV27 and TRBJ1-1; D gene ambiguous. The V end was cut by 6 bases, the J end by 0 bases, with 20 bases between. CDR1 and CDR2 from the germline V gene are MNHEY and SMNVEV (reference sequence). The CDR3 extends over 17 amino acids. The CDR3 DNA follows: TGTGCCAGCAGCAGGAGGCAGTTTCAGCCTTTGAACACTGAAGCTTTCTTT. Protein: CASSRRQFQPLNTEAFF.

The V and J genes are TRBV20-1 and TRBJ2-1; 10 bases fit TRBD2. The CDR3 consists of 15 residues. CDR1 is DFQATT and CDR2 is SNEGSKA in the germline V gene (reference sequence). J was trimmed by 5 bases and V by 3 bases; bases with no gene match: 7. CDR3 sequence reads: CSARILAGAHNEQFF. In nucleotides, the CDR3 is TGCAGTGCTAGGATCCTAGCGGGAGCTCACAATGAGCAGTTCTTC.

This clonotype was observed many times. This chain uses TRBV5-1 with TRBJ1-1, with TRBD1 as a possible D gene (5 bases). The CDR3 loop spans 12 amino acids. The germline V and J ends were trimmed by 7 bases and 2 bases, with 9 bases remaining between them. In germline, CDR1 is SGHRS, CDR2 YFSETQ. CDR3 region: CASRQGNTEAFF. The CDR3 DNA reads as TGCGCCAGCCGTCAGGGAAACACTGAAGCTTTCTTT.

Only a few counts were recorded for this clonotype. The CDR3 region has the DNA TGCAGCGCTACGGGACTAGCGGGAGGAGAGACCCAGTACTTC. It yields the protein CSATGLAGGETQYF. The J gene is TRBJ2-5, the V gene TRBV29-1; 15 nucleotides agree with TRBD2. This CDR3 has 14 amino acids. The germline gives CDR1 SQVTM, CDR2 ANQGSEA. V was pared by 7 bases and J by 4 bases, with 4 bases of the junction left unmatched.

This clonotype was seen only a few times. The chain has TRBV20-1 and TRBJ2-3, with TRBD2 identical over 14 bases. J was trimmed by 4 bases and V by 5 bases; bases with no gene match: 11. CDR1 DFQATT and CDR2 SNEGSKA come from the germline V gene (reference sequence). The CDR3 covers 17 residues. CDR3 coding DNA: TGCAGTGCTCTACCCGGACTAGCGGGAGGTACCTCAGATACGCAGTATTTT. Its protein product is CSALPGLAGGTSDTQYF.

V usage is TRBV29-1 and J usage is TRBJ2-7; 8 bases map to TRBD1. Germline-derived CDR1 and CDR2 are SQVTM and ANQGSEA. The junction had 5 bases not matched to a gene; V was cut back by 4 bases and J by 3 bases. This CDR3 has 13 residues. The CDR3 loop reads CSVAGQGNYEQYF. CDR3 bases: TGCAGCGTTGCCGGACAGGGAAACTACGAGCAGTACTTC.